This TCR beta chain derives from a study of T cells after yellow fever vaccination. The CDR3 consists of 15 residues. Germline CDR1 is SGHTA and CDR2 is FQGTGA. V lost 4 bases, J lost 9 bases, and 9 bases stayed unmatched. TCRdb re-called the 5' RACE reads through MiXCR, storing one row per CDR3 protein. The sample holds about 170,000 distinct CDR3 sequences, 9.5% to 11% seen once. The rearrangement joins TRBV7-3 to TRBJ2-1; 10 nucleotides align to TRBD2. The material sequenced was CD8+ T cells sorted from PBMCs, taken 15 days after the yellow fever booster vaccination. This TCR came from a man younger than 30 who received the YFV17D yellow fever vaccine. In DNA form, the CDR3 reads TGTGCCAGCAGCTCGAGCGGGGGGGCATTGGGTGAGCAGTTCTTC. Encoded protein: CASSSSGGALGEQFF.